The 32 T cell receptor beta chains in this list originate from one sample, sequenced in a study of blood T cell repertoires in COVID-19. Libraries were prepared by immunoSEQ multiplex PCR; TCRdb keeps only in-frame clonotypes and omits some of them. The table shows roughly 99,000 clones, with 90% to 95% occurring only once. The specimen sequenced was peripheral blood. The origin of the receptors is a woman aged 25 to 45 with acute or convalescent COVID-19.

The genes are TRBV7-2 and TRBJ2-3, with D possibly TRBD1 on 5 matching bases. V lost 5 bases and J 4 bases, leaving 16 bases between the germline ends. The CDR3 sequence is 15 residues long. Germline CDR1 reads SGHTA; CDR2 reads FQGNSA. The CDR3 DNA sequence: TGTGCCAGCAGCCTCGGCCCGACAGCTGCAGATACGCAGTATTTT. Its protein product is CASSLGPTAADTQYF.

The chain employs TRBV6-5 and TRBJ1-4; D remains ambiguous. The CDR3 consists of 14 residues. Germline-derived CDR1 and CDR2 are MNHEY and SVGAGI. Between the trimmed V and J ends, which lost 5 bases and 7 bases, there was a span of 14 bases. As DNA, the CDR3 is TGTGCCAGCAGTCGTACCGGGGTGGGTGAAAAACTGTTTTTT. Amino acids: CASSRTGVGEKLFF.

V usage is TRBV7-2 and J usage is TRBJ1-1; TRBD1 is a possible D gene (5 bases). The CDR3 runs to 16 residues. V was cut by 2 bases and J by 0 bases, with 13 bases left in between. The germline V gene encodes CDR1 SGHTA and CDR2 FQGNSA. For the CDR3, the DNA is TGTGCCAGCAGCTTAAGGGGTGGTACGGTGAACACTGAAGCTTTCTTT. Encoded protein: CASSLRGGTVNTEAFF.

The chain recombines TRBV20-1 with TRBJ2-1; no firm D call. The CDR3 is made up of 11 amino acids. V was cut by 0 bases and J by 14 bases, with 11 bases left in between. Per the germline V gene, CDR1 is DFQATT and CDR2 is SNEGSKA (reference sequence). The CDR3 loop reads CSARETFLEFF. The CDR3 region has the DNA TGCAGTGCTAGAGAGACTTTCTTGGAGTTCTTC.

The CDR3 reads CASSLENRPYGYTF. The CDR3 DNA sequence: TGTGCCAGCAGCCTGGAGAACAGACCCTATGGCTACACCTTC. The rearrangement uses TRBV5-4 and TRBJ1-2; D is undetermined. V was shortened by 4 bases and J by 4 bases, with 14 bases between the two germline ends. The V gene's germline CDR1 is SGHNT and CDR2 YYREEE (reference sequence). The CDR3 consists of 14 residues. Filled out from reference TRBV5-4 and TRBJ1-2, the complete variable domain reads ETGVTQSPTHLIKTRGQQVTLRCSSQSGHNTVSWYQQALGQGPQFIFQYYREEENGRGNFPPRFSGLQFPNYSSELNVNALELDDSALYLCASSLENRPYGYTFGSGTRLTVV.

This chain connects TRBV10-3 to TRBJ2-7, with D possibly matching TRBD2 (5 bases). The V end was cut by 5 bases, the J end by 9 bases, with 14 bases between. Germline CDR1 is ENHRY and CDR2 is SYGVKD. This CDR3 spans 12 amino acids. The CDR3 DNA reads as TGTGCCATCAGTCCTCATGGAGAGGGGCAGTACTTC. This translates into CAISPHGEGQYF.

The CDR3 DNA follows: TGTGCCAGCAGCTTAGCTTCCAGGAACACTGAAGCTTTCTTT. Protein product: CASSLASRNTEAFF. The chain combines TRBV7-2 with TRBJ1-1; D unresolved. The V end was cut by 0 bases, the J end by 1 base, with 6 bases between. The CDR3 totals 14 residues. Germline V lookup: CDR1 SGHTA, CDR2 FQGNSA.

This rearrangement joins TRBV28 to TRBJ2-3, with 7 positions matching TRBD2. V was clipped by 7 bases and J by 1 base; unmatched bases: 2. Germline V lookup: CDR1 MDHEN, CDR2 SYDVKM. This CDR3 has 13 amino acids. CDR3 region: CASTSGGTDTQYF. DNA of the CDR3: TGTGCCAGCACGAGCGGGGGCACAGATACGCAGTATTTT.

The chain is built from TRBV30 and TRBJ1-2; D gene ambiguous. Germline assignment: CDR1 GTSNPN and CDR2 SVGIG (reference sequence). V was pared by 4 bases and J by 0 bases, with 9 bases between. This CDR3 has 13 amino acids. The CDR3 here is CAWTSSANYGYTF. Here the CDR3 DNA reads TGTGCCTGGACCTCGTCAGCTAACTATGGCTACACCTTC.

This clone has just a few counts. This chain links TRBV6-5 with TRBJ2-7; TRBD2 aligns across 9 bases. CDR1 is MNHEY, CDR2 SVGAGI, per germline. The CDR3 is 15 residues long. The chain's CDR3 is CGPRGLAGGYYEQYF. Written as DNA, the CDR3 is TGTGGACCCAGGGGACTAGCCGGGGGATATTACGAGCAGTACTTC.

The gene calls are TRBV9 and TRBJ2-1; weak D call: TRBD2 (7 bases). This CDR3 has 16 amino acids. CDR1 SGDLS and CDR2 YYNGEE come from the germline V gene. The V end was cut by 0 bases, the J end by 10 bases, with 20 bases between. CDR3 sequence (DNA): TGTGCCAGCAGCGTAGTAGCCCGTGGGGGGGCCGGAGAGCAGTTCTTC. Encoded protein: CASSVVARGGAGEQFF.

V is TRBV28 and J is TRBJ1-2; D is uncertain. The germline V and J ends were trimmed by 7 bases and 4 bases, with 16 bases remaining between them. The germline CDR1 and CDR2 sequences are MDHEN and SYDVKM. CDR3 length: 14 amino acids. CDR3 amino acids: CASTQRQVSYGYTF. DNA of the CDR3: TGTGCCAGCACCCAAAGGCAGGTCTCCTATGGCTACACCTTC.

The chain links TRBV24-1 to TRBJ2-3, with TRBD2 identical over 8 bases. This CDR3 has 16 amino acids. V was clipped by 1 base and J by 1 base; unmatched bases: 3. Germline CDR1 KGHDR, CDR2 SFDVKD. CDR3 in DNA: TGTGCCACCAGTGATTTTGGAGCGGGGGGCACAGATACGCAGTATTTT. This encodes CATSDFGAGGTDTQYF.

This clone was seen a single time. The junction does not match germline at one end; this may be a read error. This chain links TRBV7-7 with TRBJ2-5; the match to TRBD2 covers 12 bases. The CDR3 is made up of 17 amino acids. Germline V gene sequence: CDR1 SSHAT, CDR2 FNYEAQ (reference sequence). As DNA, the CDR3 is TGTGCTAGCAGCTTAAGTGGACTAGCGGGACGTCAAGAGACCCAGTACTTC. Amino acid sequence: CASSLSGLAGRQETQYF.

This sequence joins TRBV28 and TRBJ1-1; D is unresolved. Per the germline V gene, CDR1 is MDHEN and CDR2 is SYDVKM. This CDR3 has 14 residues. With 8 bases removed from V and 4 bases from J, the gap between germline ends came to 17 bases. The CDR3 DNA reads as TGTGCCAGCCGGGCCGGGGTGGGGATCACTGAAGCTTTCTTT. Protein sequence: CASRAGVGITEAFF.

This chain uses TRBV9 with TRBJ1-2, with D hard to call. Germline-derived CDR1 and CDR2 are SGDLS and YYNGEE. The CDR3 is 14 residues long. V was shortened by 4 bases and J by 5 bases, with 15 bases between the two germline ends. CDR3 bases: TGTGCCAGCAGCCCCCCCGGGGTGGCATATGGCTACACCTTC. Translated: CASSPPGVAYGYTF.

J is TRBJ2-5 and V is TRBV10-3; D is possibly TRBD2 (6 bases). CDR3 length: 20 residues. CDR1 is ENHRY, CDR2 SYGVKD, per germline. With 6 bases removed from V and 5 bases from J, the gap between germline ends came to 34 bases. CDR3 coding DNA: TGTGCCATCAGACGGGGGATGCCGTCGACACGTGCCCCAGGACTGGAGACCCAGTACTTC. Translated, it gives CAIRRGMPSTRAPGLETQYF.

V gene TRBV16 combines with J gene TRBJ1-2; 8 nucleotides line up with TRBD1. From germline, CDR1 is KGHSY and CDR2 FQNENV. V was clipped by 4 bases and J by 5 bases; unmatched bases: 6. The CDR3 is made up of 14 amino acids. The CDR3 sequence is CASSRGQARYGYTF. CDR3 DNA: TGTGCCAGCAGCCGGGGACAGGCGAGATATGGCTACACCTTC. Looking up the rest from reference TRBV16 and TRBJ1-2 gives the full variable domain: GEEVAQTPKHLVRGEGQKAKLYCAPIKGHSYVFWYQQVLKNEFKFLISFQNENVFDETGMPKERFSAKCLPNSPCSLEIQATKLEDSAVYFCASSRGQARYGYTFGSGTRLTVV.

This chain connects TRBV18 to TRBJ1-1; weak D call: TRBD1 (6 bases). V gave up 5 bases and J gave up 5 bases, with 12 bases separating them. The CDR3 covers 13 residues. Germline V gene data show CDR1 as KGHSH and CDR2 as LQKENI. The CDR3 DNA reads TGTGCCAGCTCAGGTCAGGGGTGGACTGAAGCTTTCTTT. The encoded protein is CASSGQGWTEAFF.

The chain joins TRBV5-1 to TRBJ1-1; 8 nucleotides match TRBD1. The CDR3 is made up of 14 amino acids. In germline, CDR1 is SGHRS, CDR2 YFSETQ. The ends lost 2 bases at V and 3 bases at J; junction bases unmatched: 3. CDR3 DNA: TGCGCCAGCAGCTTCAGGGGGCTTGACACTGAAGCTTTCTTT. Translation gives CASSFRGLDTEAFF.

The chain combines TRBV7-3 with TRBJ2-1, with TRBD2 as a possible D gene (6 bases). There are 15 residues in the CDR3. V shed 2 bases and J shed 8 bases, with 16 bases lying between them. Germline V gene lookup returns CDR1 SGHTA and CDR2 FQGTGA. The CDR3 nucleotides read TGTGCCAGCAGCTTAGGTAGCGGAGCGGTTTATGAGCAGTTCTTC. Its protein product is CASSLGSGAVYEQFF.

V gene TRBV6-5 combines with J gene TRBJ1-1; TRBD1 agrees at 7 bases. The J segment lost 4 bases and the V segment lost 6 bases, leaving 2 bases of the junction unmatched. The CDR3 covers 12 residues. Germline CDR1 MNHEY, CDR2 SVGAGI. CDR3 bases: TGTGCCAGCAGAAGGGGGCTCACTGAAGCTTTCTTT. It specifies CASRRGLTEAFF.

V usage is TRBV6-5 and J usage is TRBJ1-1; 7 bases align to TRBD1. With V trimmed by 2 bases and J by 6 bases, 3 bases remained unmatched. This CDR3 is built from 13 residues. Looked up from germline, CDR1 is MNHEY and CDR2 is SVGAGI. The CDR3 is CASSYRTGAEAFF. CDR3 coding DNA: TGTGCCAGCAGTTACCGGACAGGAGCTGAAGCTTTCTTT.

The chain recombines TRBV25-1 with TRBJ1-1; D perhaps matches TRBD1 (6 bases). Looked up from germline, CDR1 is MGHDK and CDR2 is SYGVNS. The CDR3 runs 13 residues. V was pared by 6 bases and J by 2 bases, with 10 bases between. CDR3: CASRDRHNTEAFF. The DNA of the CDR3 is TGTGCCAGCAGAGACAGGCACAACACTGAAGCTTTCTTT.

The chain joins TRBV19 to TRBJ2-7, with unresolved D. V was trimmed by 3 bases and J by 2 bases, leaving 11 bases between them. Germline CDR1 LNHDA, CDR2 SQIVND (reference sequence). CDR3 length equals 14 residues. The DNA for the CDR3 is TGTGCCAGTAGTATCGACCCTCGGGCCTACGAGCAGTACTTC. Encoded protein: CASSIDPRAYEQYF.

The V call is TRBV10-1, the J call TRBJ1-5; 9 positions match TRBD1. Germline V gives CDR1 WNHNN, CDR2 SYGVQD (reference sequence). The CDR3 extends over 13 amino acids. The CDR3 reads CVHYRGLNQPQHF. The CDR3 DNA reads TGCGTCCACTACAGGGGGCTGAATCAGCCCCAGCATTTT.

The chain employs TRBV6-6 and TRBJ2-1; TRBD1 aligns across 12 bases. The CDR3 is 15 amino acids. J was trimmed by 8 bases and V by 5 bases; bases with no gene match: 7. Germline values: CDR1 MNHNY, CDR2 SVGAGI (reference sequence). The CDR3 coding sequence is TGTGCCAGCAGTCGCCGGGACAGGGGGCACTATGAGCAGTTCTTC. Protein product: CASSRRDRGHYEQFF.

The chain carries TRBV7-2 and TRBJ2-2; 11 bases are a match to TRBD2. The germline V gene has CDR1 SGHTA and CDR2 FQGNSA. The CDR3 spans 14 residues. The junction had 4 bases not matched to a gene; V was cut back by 10 bases and J by 3 bases. The CDR3 reads CATLAGGHTGELFF. The CDR3 DNA reads as TGTGCCACCCTAGCGGGGGGTCACACCGGGGAGCTGTTTTTT.

As regards this clone: Within the sample, other DNA sequences also encode this same CDR3. This rearrangement joins TRBV18 to TRBJ2-7; 8 nucleotides match TRBD1. CDR1 is KGHSH and CDR2 is LQKENI in the germline V gene. V lost 3 bases and J lost 4; bases outside the gene matches: 5. The CDR3 spans 14 residues. The CDR3 DNA sequence: TGTGCCAGCTCACCGCGACAGGGGTCTTACGAGCAGTACTTC. It yields the protein CASSPRQGSYEQYF.

The chain links TRBV7-9 to TRBJ1-6; D remains unclear. V lost 4 bases and J lost 10, with 14 bases in between. The germline gives CDR1 SEHNR, CDR2 FQNEAQ (reference sequence). The CDR3 spans 14 residues. The CDR3 bases are TGTGCCAGCAGCTCGGACTGGCGCTGGTCACCCCTCCACTTT. Protein sequence: CASSSDWRWSPLHF. The variable domain in full, with the rest retrieved from reference TRBV7-9 and TRBJ1-6, is DTGVSQNPRHKITKRGQNVTFRCDPISEHNRLYWYRQTLGQGPEFLTYFQNEAQLEKSRLLSDRFSAERPKGSFSTLEIQRTEQGDSAMYLCASSSDWRWSPLHFGNGTRLTVT.

V and J are TRBV7-8 and TRBJ2-7, with D unresolved. Germline V gene lookup returns CDR1 SGHVS and CDR2 FQNEAQ. V was clipped by 3 bases and J by 3 bases, with 6 bases between them. This CDR3 has 12 residues. CDR3 sequence reads: CASSFNLYEQYF. The CDR3 nucleotides read TGTGCCAGCAGCTTTAATCTCTACGAGCAGTACTTC.

Regarding this clone: At one end, the junction sequence differs from germline, possibly due to a read error. The chain has TRBV7-7 and TRBJ2-1, with D perhaps matching TRBD2 (6 bases). Germline loops: CDR1 SSHAT, CDR2 FNYEAQ (reference sequence). The CDR3 totals 14 residues. The CDR3 here is CASSLGGRGNEQFF. For the CDR3, the DNA is TGTGCTAGCAGCTTGGGAGGCCGGGGAAATGAGCAGTTCTTC.